This T cell receptor beta chain was recovered during a study of cytomegalovirus exposure and HLA in healthy donors (dated by TCRdb to about 2017). Background on the whole study: An earlier analysis of roughly 610 of the donors reported 250 to 350 Gb of sequence data and about 120 million unique TCR beta sequences obtained from about 180 million T cells. Four to six DR-DQ haplotypes were handled as single units for association and clustering, since linkage in the cohort was strong. HLA typing covered class I and class II loci at four-digit resolution. Donor age, sex, ethnicity and CMV serostatus were collected together with the repertoire data. An earlier analysis of 587 of the donors applied high-throughput TCR beta sequencing to assess whether each TCR beta V gene segment acted as functional or pseudogenic. In a later analysis, previously published TCR beta repertoires from 666 donors were re-analyzed and high-resolution HLA genotyping was added so that TCR occurrence patterns could be studied. All discovery cohort repertoires had been generated using a single sequencing platform. On average, around 200,000 unique TCR beta nucleotide sequences were sequenced per donor among more than 350 genotyped donors of the cohort, with roughly 20% of those sequences being non-productive. Genome-wide SNP genotypes for about 65% of the 666 donors were used in a later genetic analysis, which treated that subset as a discovery cohort. The study aimed to test whether signatures of past pathogen exposure could be identified by cataloging public T cell receptors. Rather than using new phenotypic data, the later analysis identified candidate immune exposures from TCR beta sequences and from how often those sequences occurred across donors. A separate validation cohort of about 110 different subjects was used in addition to the 666-subject first cohort. Around 320 gigabases of sequencing data and approximately 80 million unique TCR sequences were included in an early release covering about 600 HLA-typed donors. The number of typed donors differed by locus: about 620-630 for A, B, C, DRB1 and DQB1; roughly 510 for DQA1; about 600 for DPA1; and some 470 for DPB1. The genetic ancestry cluster associated with self-reported Caucasian donors included around four fifths of the approximately 400 genotyped donors. High-throughput TCR immunosequencing, statistical association of individual TCRs with disease status, and machine learning were combined to predict cytomegalovirus infection status. The T cell repertoires of 670 or so subjects were profiled by immunosequencing and related to cytomegalovirus serostatus.

The cohort comprised several hundred healthy bone marrow donors. At the time of sampling, all cohort members were nominally healthy, though unrecorded immune exposures were likely present. Of the roughly 670 cohort members, about 270 had a positive CMV serostatus and 350 to 450 had a negative one, while no CMV serostatus was recorded for the donor. A peripheral blood sample was provided by each donor, and peripheral blood mononuclear cells were used for TCR beta sequencing. The Qiagen DNeasy Blood Extraction Kit was used to extract genomic DNA from the blood cell samples. Taken from cysteine to phenylalanine, the CDR3 has 15 residues. The CDR3 DNA has 45 bases and is translated from base 1. The germline ends are 15 bases apart after V is trimmed by 0 bases and J by 5 bases. According to the germline V gene (reference sequence), CDR1 reads SGHNT and CDR2 reads YYREEE. What the study reported, not specific to this receptor: Sequencing depth was assumed to be roughly uniform across donors in the presence/absence analyses, though that assumption may not hold. According to a later genetic analysis, donors in an Asian-associated ancestry cluster had fewer N-insertions in productive TCRs than the approximately 700-donor mean. When HLA alleles, especially DR and DQ, strongly co-occurred, TCR associations were difficult to assign to individual alleles. According to a later analysis, TCR association rates differed among HLA loci, with DRB1 alleles showing the most associated TCRs and HLA-C alleles showing the fewest. This cohort had only TCR beta chains sequenced, and the lack of alpha or paired-chain data limited which features could be detected. An association between a missense DCLRE1C variant and V-gene and J-gene trimming of TCR beta chains was found in a later genetic analysis and replicated in an independent cohort. Specific HLA alleles were associated with 15,000 to 20,000 TCR beta sequences at a false discovery rate of 0.05 in a later analysis. A few of the identified cytomegalovirus-associated TCR beta chains were confirmed in vitro to be specific for cytomegalovirus antigens. It was suggested by the authors that the approach could potentially be generalized to other disease states and immunological phenotypes. The 87-base-pair reads could not distinguish some IMGT-functional V segments, including TRBV6-2 and TRBV6-3, so those segments were excluded. HLA typing was unavailable for some donors at each locus, so association tests used only the typed subset. Several of the top co-occurrence clusters appeared to be linked to parvovirus B19, influenza, CMV and Epstein-Barr virus, according to a later analysis. The classifier was reported to diagnose cytomegalovirus status with high specificity and sensitivity in both the original and validation cohorts. A total of 150 or so TCR beta chains were listed by the study as associated with cytomegalovirus. Most TCR sequences were observed very rarely across donors, whereas some public TCRs were present in many individuals. Most CMV-associated TCR beta chains appeared to be HLA-restricted in a later analysis, and the HLA associations seemed to be driven largely by CMV exposure. A further reported finding was that TCR beta sequences accurately predicted the HLA-A and HLA-B alleles for most subjects in the first cohort. Broadly in line with IMGT annotations, most TCR beta V segments showed up in productive rearrangements about 90% or about 30% of the time in an earlier analysis of several hundred of the donors. Linkage disequilibrium might explain the correlated functional status among segregating V segments, but an unknown experimental factor could not be excluded. CMV serostatus was the only immune exposure information available for the cohort. A group of highly shared sequence variants was considered likely to be a technical artifact of the sequencing pipeline. Because counts were too low, 15 or so rarely observed V segments, including chromosome 9 orphons, were excluded from the earlier analysis of 587 of the donors. In a later analysis, HLA-associated TCR beta chains showed more clonal expansion and lower generation probabilities than non-associated chains that were equally common.

In its sample, this clone was seen a few times. The antigen it recognizes is unknown. Base qualities were left out, and no much larger clone turns up one base away. Library generation was performed with the immunoSEQ multiplex PCR assay. For the multiplex PCR, a mixture combining 60 forward primers for TCR Vbeta segments and 13 reverse primers for TCR Jbeta segments was used. The CDR3 region of rearranged TCR beta genes was amplified from genomic DNA with a multiplex PCR assay. On the Illumina HiSeq System, the amplified TCR beta libraries were sequenced as 87-base-pair reads. Regarding the original processing steps: In a later analysis, tens of millions of unique TCR beta chains were counted across the roughly 610 repertoires, and roughly 11 million of these chains were shared by at least two donors. A nearest-neighbor algorithm error-corrected the raw reads and collapsed the reads into unique sequences, merging closely related sequences to remove PCR and sequencing errors. CDR3 sequences were aligned to IMGT reference sequences to assign V, D and J gene segments. For a sequence to be retained, a match of at least six nucleotides to both a V gene segment and a J gene segment was required. A rearrangement counted as productive if the CDR3 had no stop codons and remained in frame with V and J, and every other rearrangement counted as non-productive. CDR3 was defined according to IMGT convention as the region running from the second conserved V-encoded cysteine to the conserved J-encoded phenylalanine. The earlier analysis of some 600 of the donors excluded sequences that lacked an unambiguous match to a single V gene segment. An earlier analysis of almost 600 of the donors classified V segments as functional when productive rearrangements were above 56.7% and as segregating when the standard deviation between donors was above 5%. To diagnose cytomegalovirus status from the catalog of TCR beta chain sequences, a statistical classification framework was built. V and J gene assignment, in a later analysis, came from comparing TCR nucleotide sequences with IMGT/GENE-DB human TR gene sequences. Using the TCRdist pipeline, a later analysis assigned CDR3 sequences along with most-parsimonious VDJ recombination scenarios. A later analysis defined each TCR beta chain by its CDR3 amino acid sequence plus V-gene family, and excluded reads lacking a unique V-gene family. A later analysis removed roughly 590 highly shared, low-generation-probability nucleotide sequences to deal with suspected cross-contamination and a sequencing artifact. In a later analysis, a clonal expansion index was calculated for each public chain from normalized within-repertoire ranks of inferred template counts. A later analysis computed generation probabilities with a VDJ recombination model fitted to out-of-frame rearrangements, and checked the results against IGoR. Hypergeometric tests were used in a later analysis to score TCR-TCR, TCR-HLA and TCR-CMV co-occurrence, with a repertoire-size bias correction applied to the TCR pairs. To estimate false discovery rates, a later analysis permuted the HLA or CMV assignments 20 times. In a later analysis, co-occurring TCRs were grouped using DBSCAN, and TCRdist sequence similarity was added for clustering within HLA-allele-positive subsets. Co-occurrence clustering excluded repertoires with fewer than 30,000 or more than 120,000 public chains, plus five with anomalous nucleotide sharing. The immuneACCESS repertoire file appears here via TCRdb, limited to in-frame rearrangements. These files lack a portion of the clones; in checked studies, under half of the deficit traces to unresolved V genes, and the cause of the others is not known. V and J calls and clone size are those listed in that table; D and trimming were worked out from the DNA. The sample table records about 98,000 clones; around 60% of these occur just once. About 4.9% of the sample rests with the top ten.

The chain was built from TRBV5-4 and TRBJ2-7; the D region possibly corresponds to TRBD1 (6 bases align). The sequencing sample was made of PBMCs. The receptor was isolated from a human donor in good health. The nucleotide sequence is TGTGCCAGCAGCTTGGATCGCAGGGGTACCCACGAGCAGTACTTC. Its protein reads: CASSLDRRGTHEQYF.